This TCR beta chain is drawn from a study of blood T cell repertoires in COVID-19. Across the whole study: The cDNA or gDNA used as material had been derived from T cells, B-cell-depleted T cells, or PBMCs.

Profiling relied on immunoSEQ multiplex PCR, and the TCRdb table lists in-frame clones only, not all of them. This table holds around 230,000 clones, around 83% found once. The CDR3 consists of 14 residues. Germline trimming cut 4 bases from V and 4 bases from J; bases unmatched to any gene: 3. CDR1 is SQVTM, CDR2 ANQGSEA, per germline. The gene calls are TRBV29-1 and TRBJ2-2, with TRBD1 matching 10 bases. The clonotype comes from a woman between 55 and 75 years old with active or convalescent COVID-19. Sequenced: peripheral blood. The CDR3 sequence is CSVGGDRGTGELFF. CDR3 nucleotides: TGCAGCGTTGGTGGGGACAGGGGCACCGGGGAGCTGTTTTTT.